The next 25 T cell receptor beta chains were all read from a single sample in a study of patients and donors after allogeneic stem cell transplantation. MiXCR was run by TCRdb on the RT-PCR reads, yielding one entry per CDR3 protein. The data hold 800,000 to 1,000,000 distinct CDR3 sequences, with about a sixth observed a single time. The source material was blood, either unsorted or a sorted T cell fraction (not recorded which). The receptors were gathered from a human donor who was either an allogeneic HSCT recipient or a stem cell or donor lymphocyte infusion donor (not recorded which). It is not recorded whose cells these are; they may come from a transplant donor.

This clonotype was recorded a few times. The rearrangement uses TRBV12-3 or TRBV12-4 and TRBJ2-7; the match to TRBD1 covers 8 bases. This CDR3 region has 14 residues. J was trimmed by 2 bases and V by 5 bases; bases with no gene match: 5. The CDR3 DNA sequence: TGTGCCAGCAGTAGACAGGGGTTAACCTACGAGCAGTACTTC. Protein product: CASSRQGLTYEQYF.

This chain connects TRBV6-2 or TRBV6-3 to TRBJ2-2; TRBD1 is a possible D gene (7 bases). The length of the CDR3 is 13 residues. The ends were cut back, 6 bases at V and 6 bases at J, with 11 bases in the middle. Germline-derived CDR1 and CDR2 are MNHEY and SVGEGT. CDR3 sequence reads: CASSGGGAGELFF. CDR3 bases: TGTGCCAGCAGCGGAGGGGGCGCCGGGGAGCTGTTTTTT.

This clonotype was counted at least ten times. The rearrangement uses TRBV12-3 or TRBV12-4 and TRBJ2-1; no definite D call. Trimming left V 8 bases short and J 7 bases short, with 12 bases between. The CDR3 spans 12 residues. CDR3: CASGPGLNEQFF. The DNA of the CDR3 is TGTGCCAGCGGTCCAGGTTTAAATGAGCAGTTCTTC.

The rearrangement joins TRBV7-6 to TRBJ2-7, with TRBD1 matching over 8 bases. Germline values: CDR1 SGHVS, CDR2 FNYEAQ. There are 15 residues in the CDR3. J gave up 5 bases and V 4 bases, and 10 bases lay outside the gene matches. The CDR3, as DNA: TGTGCCAGCAGCTCCAGGGGGCAACCAGGGGACGAGCAGTACTTC. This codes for CASSSRGQPGDEQYF.

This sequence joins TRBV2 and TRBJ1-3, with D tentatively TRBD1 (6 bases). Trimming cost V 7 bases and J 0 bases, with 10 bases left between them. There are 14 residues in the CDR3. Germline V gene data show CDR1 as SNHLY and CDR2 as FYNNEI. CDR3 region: CASTRGPSGNTIYF. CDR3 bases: TGTGCCAGCACCAGGGGCCCCTCTGGAAACACCATATATTTT.

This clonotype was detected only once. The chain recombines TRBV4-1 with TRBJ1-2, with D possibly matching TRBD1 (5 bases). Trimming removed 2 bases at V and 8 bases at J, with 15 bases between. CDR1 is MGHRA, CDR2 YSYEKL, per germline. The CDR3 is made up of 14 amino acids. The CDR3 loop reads CASSQPGRVYGYTF. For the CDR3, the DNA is TGCGCCAGCAGCCAACCCGGCAGGGTTTACGGCTACACCTTC.

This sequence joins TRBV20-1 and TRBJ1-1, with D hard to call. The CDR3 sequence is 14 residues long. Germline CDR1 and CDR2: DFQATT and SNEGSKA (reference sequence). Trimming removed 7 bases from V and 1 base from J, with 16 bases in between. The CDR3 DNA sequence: TGCAGTGACTTAGGGAGGGATTCGAACACTGAAGCTTTCTTT. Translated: CSDLGRDSNTEAFF.

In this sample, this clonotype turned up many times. The CDR3, as DNA: TGTGCCAGCAGCCCGACGGCTGGAAACACCATATATTTT. It translates to CASSPTAGNTIYF. The chain carries TRBV12-3 or TRBV12-4 and TRBJ1-3; D unresolved. The V gene lost 6 bases and the J gene lost 2 bases, with 8 bases spanning the gap. The CDR3 totals 13 residues.

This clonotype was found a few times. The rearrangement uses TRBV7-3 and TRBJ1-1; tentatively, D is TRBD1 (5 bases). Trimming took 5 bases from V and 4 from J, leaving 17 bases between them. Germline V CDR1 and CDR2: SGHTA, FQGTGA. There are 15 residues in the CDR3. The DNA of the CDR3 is TGTGCCAGCAGCCCCGGGGGGAAGGGGTTCACTGAAGCTTTCTTT. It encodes CASSPGGKGFTEAFF.

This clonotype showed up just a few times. As DNA, the CDR3 is TGTGCCAGCAGTCATCCTGGGGCCAACGTCCTGACTTTC. Translation: CASSHPGANVLTF. The chain has TRBV7-9 and TRBJ2-6; D uncertain. Germline assignment: CDR1 SEHNR and CDR2 FQNEAQ (reference sequence). Trimming cost V 6 bases and J 2 bases, with 5 bases left between them. The CDR3 runs 13 residues.

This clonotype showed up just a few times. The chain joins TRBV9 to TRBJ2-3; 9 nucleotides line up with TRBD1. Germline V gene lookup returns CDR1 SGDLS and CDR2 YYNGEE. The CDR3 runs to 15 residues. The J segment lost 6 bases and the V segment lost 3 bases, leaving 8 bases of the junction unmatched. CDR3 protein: CASSARDRERDTQYF. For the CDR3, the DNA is TGTGCCAGCAGCGCCCGGGACAGGGAGCGGGATACGCAGTATTTT.

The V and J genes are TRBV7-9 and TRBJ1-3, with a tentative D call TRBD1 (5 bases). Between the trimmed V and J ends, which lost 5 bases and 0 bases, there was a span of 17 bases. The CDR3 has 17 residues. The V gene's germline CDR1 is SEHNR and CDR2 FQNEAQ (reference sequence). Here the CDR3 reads CASSPTGRRISGNTIYF. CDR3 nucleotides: TGTGCCAGCAGCCCTACGGGACGGCGAATCTCTGGAAACACCATATATTTT.

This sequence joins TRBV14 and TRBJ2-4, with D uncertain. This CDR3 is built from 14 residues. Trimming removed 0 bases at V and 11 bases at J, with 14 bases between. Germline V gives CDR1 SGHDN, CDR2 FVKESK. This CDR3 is CASSQDLASLVQYF. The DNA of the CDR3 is TGTGCCAGCAGCCAAGATCTCGCGAGCCTTGTTCAGTACTTC. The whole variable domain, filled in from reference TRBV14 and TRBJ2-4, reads EAGVTQFPSHSVIEKGQTVTLRCDPISGHDNLYWYRRVMGKEIKFLLHFVKESKQDESGMPNNRFLAERTGGTYSTLKVQPAELEDSGVYFCASSQDLASLVQYFGAGTRLSVL.

The CDR3 DNA reads TGTGCCAGCAGCCCCCGGGACAGGGAATCCTACGAGCAGTACTTC. Residues: CASSPRDRESYEQYF. The chain is built from TRBV9 and TRBJ2-7, with TRBD1 matching over 9 bases. The junction had 6 bases not matched to a gene; V was cut back by 4 bases and J by 1 base. Germline assignment: CDR1 SGDLS and CDR2 YYNGEE. This CDR3 is built from 15 residues.

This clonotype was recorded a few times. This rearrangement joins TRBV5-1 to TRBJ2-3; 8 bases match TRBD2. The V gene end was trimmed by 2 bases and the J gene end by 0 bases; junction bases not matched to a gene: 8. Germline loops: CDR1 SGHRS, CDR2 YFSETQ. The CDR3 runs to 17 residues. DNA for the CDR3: TGCGCCAGCAGCTTCCGTCCTAGCGGGTCTAGCACAGATACGCAGTATTTT. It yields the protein CASSFRPSGSSTDTQYF.

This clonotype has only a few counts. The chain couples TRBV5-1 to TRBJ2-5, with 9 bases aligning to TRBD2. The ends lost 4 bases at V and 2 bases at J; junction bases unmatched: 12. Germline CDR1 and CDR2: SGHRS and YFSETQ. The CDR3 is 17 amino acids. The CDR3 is CASSRRRGLASQETQYF. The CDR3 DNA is TGCGCCAGCAGCCGTAGAAGGGGACTAGCCTCTCAAGAGACCCAGTACTTC. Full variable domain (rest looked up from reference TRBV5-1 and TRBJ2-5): KAGVTQTPRYLIKTRGQQVTLSCSPISGHRSVSWYQQTPGQGLQFLFEYFSETQRNKGNFPGRFSGRQFSNSRSEMNVSTLELGDSALYLCASSRRRGLASQETQYFGPGTRLLVL.

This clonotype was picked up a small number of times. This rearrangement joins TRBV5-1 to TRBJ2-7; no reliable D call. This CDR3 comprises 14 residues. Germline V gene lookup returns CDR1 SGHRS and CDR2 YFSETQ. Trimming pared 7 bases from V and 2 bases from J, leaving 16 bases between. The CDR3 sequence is CASSATSNPYEQYF. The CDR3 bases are TGCGCCAGCTCCGCGACTTCGAACCCCTACGAGCAGTACTTC.

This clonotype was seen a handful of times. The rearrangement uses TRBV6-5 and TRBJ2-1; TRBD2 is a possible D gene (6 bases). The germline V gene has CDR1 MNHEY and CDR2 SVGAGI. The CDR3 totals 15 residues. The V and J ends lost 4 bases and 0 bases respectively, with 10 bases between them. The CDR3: CASSSREASYNEQFF. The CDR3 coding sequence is TGTGCCAGCAGTTCCAGGGAGGCCTCCTACAATGAGCAGTTCTTC.

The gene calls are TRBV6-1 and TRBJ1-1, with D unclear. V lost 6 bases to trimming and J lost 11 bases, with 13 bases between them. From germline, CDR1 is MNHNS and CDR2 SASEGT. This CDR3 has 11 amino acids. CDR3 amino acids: CASRTTSWAFF. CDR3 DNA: TGTGCCAGCAGGACCACCTCCTGGGCTTTCTTT.

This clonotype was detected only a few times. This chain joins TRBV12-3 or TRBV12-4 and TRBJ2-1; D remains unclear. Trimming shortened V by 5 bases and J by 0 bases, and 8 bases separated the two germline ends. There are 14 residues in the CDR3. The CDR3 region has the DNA TGTGCCAGCAGTACAACAAGCTCCTACAATGAGCAGTTCTTC. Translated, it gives CASSTTSSYNEQFF.

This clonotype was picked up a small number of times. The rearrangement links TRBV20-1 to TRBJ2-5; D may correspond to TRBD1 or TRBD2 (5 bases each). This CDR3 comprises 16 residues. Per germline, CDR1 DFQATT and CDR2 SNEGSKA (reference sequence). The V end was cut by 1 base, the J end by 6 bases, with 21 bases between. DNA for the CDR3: TGCAGTGCTAGAGTCAGTGGGGGTGCCCCTGGGAAGACCCAGTACTTC. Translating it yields CSARVSGGAPGKTQYF.

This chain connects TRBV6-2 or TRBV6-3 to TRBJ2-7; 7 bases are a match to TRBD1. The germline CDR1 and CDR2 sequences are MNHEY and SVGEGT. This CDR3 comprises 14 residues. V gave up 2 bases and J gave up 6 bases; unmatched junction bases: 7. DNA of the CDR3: TGTGCCAGCAGTTACAAGGGGGCGCGCGGCGAGCAGTACTTC. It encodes CASSYKGARGEQYF.

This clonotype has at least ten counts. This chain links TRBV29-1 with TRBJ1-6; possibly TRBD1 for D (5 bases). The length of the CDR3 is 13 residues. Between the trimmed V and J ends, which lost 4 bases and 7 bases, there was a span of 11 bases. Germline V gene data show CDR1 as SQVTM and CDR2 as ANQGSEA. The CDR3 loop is CSVGGSGNSPLHF. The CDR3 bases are TGCAGCGTTGGGGGCAGCGGCAATTCACCCCTCCACTTT. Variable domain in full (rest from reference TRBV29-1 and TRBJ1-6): SAVISQKPSRDICQRGTSLTIQCQVDSQVTMMFWYRQQPGQSLTLIATANQGSEATYESGFVIDKFPISRPNLTFSTLTVSNMSPEDSSIYLCSVGGSGNSPLHFGNGTRLTVT.

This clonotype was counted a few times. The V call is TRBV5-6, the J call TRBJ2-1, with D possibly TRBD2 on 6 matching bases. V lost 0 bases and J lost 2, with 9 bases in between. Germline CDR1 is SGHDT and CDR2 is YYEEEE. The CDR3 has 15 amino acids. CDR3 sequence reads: CASSLGAGTYNEQFF. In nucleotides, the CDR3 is TGTGCCAGCAGCTTGGGGGCGGGAACCTACAATGAGCAGTTCTTC.

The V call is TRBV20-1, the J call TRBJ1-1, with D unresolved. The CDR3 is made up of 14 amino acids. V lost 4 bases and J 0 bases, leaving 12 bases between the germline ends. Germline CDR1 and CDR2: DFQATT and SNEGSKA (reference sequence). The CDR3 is CSATKQQMNTEAFF. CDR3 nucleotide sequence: TGCAGTGCTACCAAACAGCAAATGAACACTGAAGCTTTCTTT.